This record looks at one TCR beta chain sequence and its context. Its antigen remains unidentified. No base quality values were provided; no much bigger clone lies one nucleotide off. From the germline V gene, CDR1 is MNHEY and CDR2 is SVGAGI. The CDR3 sequence holds 15 residues, the cysteine and phenylalanine included. Of the read, only the CDR3 DNA is kept; its 45 bases are in frame from base 1. For this chain, trimming is 4 bases at the V end and 5 bases at the J end, and the number of junction bases without a gene match is 10. The data belong to a study of shared clonotypes between healthy human individuals (dated by TCRdb to 2019 to 2021). Study-wide context: The cohort included a few men and a couple of women between 18 and 49 years of age. To increase sequencing depth and limit assay-specific biases, different laboratories used diverse techniques to prepare libraries and sequence TCR repertoires. Per donor, three plates each were used for CD4 naive and CD4 memory, two for CD8 naive, and one for CD8 memory. To estimate repertoire size and how much clonotype sharing occurs between individuals, the study deeply sequenced the blood TCR repertoires of five or six healthy adults. Each donor's leukapheresis produced roughly between about 0.9 and 9.5 billion PBMCs. General study outcomes and caveats: Compared with non-shared clonotypes, clonotypes shared by all four sorted-subset donors had higher generation probabilities. Rarefaction of sorted-subset datasets indicated incomplete sequencing despite the large sequencing depth. Naive subsets generally had larger estimated clonotype richness than memory subsets did. Because the study included only a small number of donors, the genetic and exposure-history diversity represented was limited. Pairwise subsampling led to the expectation that sequencing depth would affect the degree of clonotype sharing among donors. About 5% of naive CD4, roughly 3.6% of naive CD8, 2% to 2.5% of memory CD4, and 0.35% to 0.4% of memory CD8 clonotypes were shared across a few donors. Sampling was restricted to blood, and TCR repertoires in tissue are likely to differ from TCR repertoires in blood.

CD8 naive samples consisted of CD45RO-negative cells that were positively selected for CCR7, yielding a CD45RA+CCR7+ population without TemRA cells. Healthy HIV-negative adults with no recently reported acute infections or vaccinations were included as donors. Every donor was a Caucasian adult living in Nashville, Tennessee, USA. After blood collection by leukapheresis, PBMCs were isolated using Ficoll-Histopaque density gradient centrifugation and then cryopreserved in the vapor phase of liquid nitrogen. Purity and quantity of every magnetically sorted T cell population were checked by analytical flow cytometry. From each sorted fraction, genomic DNA was isolated and quantified by UV absorbance on a Nanodrop 2000c. TCR CDR3 regions were amplified from genomic DNA by multiplex PCR using the deep immunoSEQ assay. Genomic DNA extracted from each cell subset was distributed evenly over all wells of several immunoSEQ 96-well plates, and each plate served as one replicate. Each replicate PCR for sorted subsets received roughly 0.2 ug genomic DNA, equal to about 30,000 T cell genomes. The purified libraries were quantified using a Qubit 3.0 fluorometer, sized with a Bioanalyzer 2100, and then quantified again using the KAPA Library Quantification kit. Every immunoSEQ 96-well plate was sequenced on a separate single-read 150-cycle Illumina NextSeq 550 flow cell. Under the source paper's analysis protocol: Because the immunoSEQ output held only junctional sequences and lacked quality scores, the filtering could not match the filtering applied to full-length reads. Sequences were annotated with PyIR, a Python wrapper for IgBLAST v1.9, using IMGT germline references to assign V/J genes and CDR3. Reads were removed for weak V/J assignments (E-value above 1e-6), missing CDR3, stop codons, out-of-frame junctions, or ambiguous translated residues. V3J clonotypes were defined as sequences sharing the same inferred V gene, J gene, and CDR3 amino acid sequence. Percentage overlap between repertoires was calculated by dividing the number of shared unique clonotypes by the size of the smaller repertoire. Richness of each repertoire was evaluated using RTK rarefaction, the Chao1 estimator, and Recon v2.1 estimates of unobserved clonotypes. Generation probabilities were computed with OLGA for all TCRbeta clonotypes obtained by the gDNA method from a handful of donors. Imported from immuneACCESS, the table was reduced by TCRdb to in-frame sequences with V and J called. These copies leave out some clones; in studies compared against another copy, an unresolved V gene accounts for under half, and the cause of the remainder is not known. That table furnishes V, J and clone size, whereas the DNA furnished D and trimming. For this sample there are about 2 million clones; about 95% appear just once. Less than 1.5% of the sample belongs to the ten largest clones.

The sequence links TRBV6-5 to TRBJ2-5, with TRBD1 matching 7 junction bases. Input material: naive CD8+ T cells sorted from blood. The cell subset or site tag for this specimen amounts to: CD45RA+CCR7+. The receptor comes from a man aged 18 to 29 in good health. The CDR3 corresponds to CASSWYRGALETQYF. The DNA is TGTGCCAGCAGTTGGTACAGGGGAGCGCTTGAGACCCAGTACTTC.